This TCR beta chain was observed in a study of T cells in localized non-small cell lung cancer. Whole-study findings and limits: Heterogeneity cannot be ruled out, as sequencing used one tumor region only.

For this clone: The antigen is not known.

Sequencing was performed with immunoSEQ multiplex PCR; in TCRdb, only in-frame clones are kept and a portion is missing. The data hold 1,200 or so clones, with around 35% observed a single time. Germline V gene data show CDR1 as MDHEN and CDR2 as SYDVKM. Deletions cut 3 bases from V and 2 bases from J, with 10 bases between. This CDR3 contains 14 residues. Atypia-free adjacent lung came from at least 2 cm beyond the tumor margin. This TCR came from a male donor older than 55 with stage I squamous cell lung carcinoma. The sample was normal lung tissue next to the tumor, taken before any cancer treatment. V gene TRBV28 combines with J gene TRBJ1-2; no clear D gene. The CDR3 region is CASSLGSMNYGYTF. As DNA, the CDR3 is TGTGCCAGCAGTTTGGGGAGTATGAACTATGGCTACACCTTC.